This record covers a single T cell receptor (beta chain). This CDR3 has 10 amino acids. CDR1 MNHNS and CDR2 SASEGT come from the germline V gene. With 9 bases removed from V and 3 bases from J, the gap between germline ends came to 3 bases. These data belong to a study of lymphopenia after photon versus proton radiotherapy. Generated by immunoSEQ multiplex PCR, the TCRdb table keeps only in-frame clones and is missing some. Of over 15,000 clones detected, 75% to 90% appear once; the ten largest clones hold more than 8%. This receptor was obtained from a man aged 65 to 79 with pancreatic cancer. The J gene is TRBJ2-1, the V gene TRBV6-1; D gene uncertain. The material sequenced was peripheral blood, taken from a patient treated with proton-based radiotherapy. The CDR3 spells CASHYNEQFF. CDR3 sequence (DNA): TGTGCCAGTCACTACAATGAGCAGTTCTTC.